This entry describes one TCR beta chain. Without a recorded count, this clonotype is taken to be medium-sized (0.01 to 0.1%) from its frequency. Its cognate antigen has yet to be identified. The entry originates in a study of T cell clusters in autoimmune cytopenias (dated by TCRdb to between 2018 and 2021). About the study as a whole: A median TRB sequencing depth of 51,575 reads per sample was reached, and a median of approximately 2,400 distinct TRB clonotypes per sample was obtained. Alongside healthy, CLL and autoimmune hepatitis controls, autoimmune cytopenia patients had their peripheral blood TRB and IGH repertoires sequenced at active disease and again during treatment follow-up. The goal of the study was to determine whether autoimmune cytopenia patients have a disease-specific immune repertoire signature that could serve as a blood-based biomarker.

TRB amplification used about 0.25 ug of peripheral blood genomic DNA, tens of thousands of genome equivalents, per sample. TRB rearrangements were amplified by multiplex PCR using a touch-down protocol with TRB-A and TRB-B primer pools mixed in one tube. Illumina adapters and sample indices were attached to the amplicons through two consecutive PCR reactions using Phusion HS II polymerase. The amplicons were purified from gel with the NucleoSpin Gel and PCR Clean-up kit, after which the amplicons were quantified by Qubit and checked for quality on an Agilent 2100 Bioanalyzer. Sequencing of the libraries was done on an Illumina MiSeq with paired-end, single-indexed, 600-cycle runs. The original pipeline was this. MiXCR version 2.1.12 with the default MiXCR reference library was used to align and assemble TRB reads. A clone was defined by each unique CDR3 nucleotide sequence, and analysis was restricted to productive sequences with at least two reads. Repertoire diversity was assessed with alpha-parameterized diversity profiles (alpha 0 to 5), including the Shannon (alpha 1) and Simpson (alpha 2) indices, which were computed with an R script. The tcR package was used to compute combinatorial TRB VJ usage, which was then compared between cohorts by principal component analysis with ade4. TCRbeta CDR3s were clustered with GLIPH on cohort pairs matched by age and read depth, and cluster frequencies were compared by Wilcoxon test. TCRdb reprocessed the reads into one record per CDR3 protein sequence, lacking DNA. TCRdb, not the authors, supplied the V and J calls. In this sample's table one finds a few thousand distinct CDR3 sequences. 20% to 30% of the sample belongs to the ten largest clones.

The germline V gene encodes CDR1 MNHEY and CDR2 SVGAGI. Including cysteine and phenylalanine, the CDR3 has 14 amino acids. No DNA is given. Overall study results and their limits: The cluster-lack signature was not observed for secondary cytopenia versus CLL, as the signature was apparently masked by the dominant lymphoma-associated repertoire. Healthy donors had almost three times as many exclusive TRB clusters as active autoimmune hepatitis patients, a finding consistent with an autoimmunity-wide signature. The T cell clusters were defined only in silico, and the functional role of the clusters still needed to be validated experimentally. GLIPH suggested that primary autoimmune cytopenia patients lacked physiological T cell clusters: some 55 clusters were exclusive to healthy donors versus 17 exclusive to patients. TRB repertoire shifts, with less even repertoires observed in secondary cytopenia and CLL, were mostly attributed to lymphoma bias rather than autoimmunity.

The TCR originated in a human donor with an autoimmune cytopenia or autoimmune hepatitis (not recorded which). The V and J segments used are TRBV6-5 and TRBJ2-7; TCRdb's D gene call, TRBD1, goes unchecked for lack of DNA. The source material was peripheral blood. The CDR3 reads CASSHGPDRAEQYF.